This TCR beta chain was captured in a study of response to subunit inactivated influenza vaccine. TCRdb independently ran MiXCR on the RT-PCR reads; one entry per CDR3 protein. This sample has approximately 530,000 distinct CDR3 sequences, with roughly 7.6% found just once. There are many counts of this clonotype. This sample comprised PBMCs from blood, obtained around 25 months after vaccination. The TCR sequence derives from a man aged 45-69 years who received an inactivated influenza vaccine.

This CDR3 reads CASKGDTSYEQYF. The CDR3 DNA is TGTGCCAGCAAAGGGGACACCTCCTACGAGCAGTACTTC. The chain joins TRBV27 to TRBJ2-7; the D gene is possibly TRBD1 (6 bases). The germline V gene encodes CDR1 MNHEY and CDR2 SMNVEV (reference sequence). V shed 7 bases and J shed 0 bases, with 10 bases lying between them. CDR3 length: 13 residues.